One sample yielded the 11 T cell receptor beta chains listed below, sequenced in a study of blood T cell repertoires in COVID-19. The assay was immunoSEQ multiplex PCR, and TCRdb's table has in-frame clones only and misses some. This table has about 290,000 clones, about nine tenths appearing once. Sequenced sample: PBMCs or T cells enriched from blood (not recorded which). These receptors all stem from a woman in her thirties or forties who had recovered from COVID-19.

This sequence joins TRBV6-1 and TRBJ1-2; 7 positions agree with TRBD1. From germline, CDR1 is MNHNS and CDR2 SASEGT. Trimming at V came to 2 bases and at J to 3 bases, leaving 3 bases not matched to a gene. The CDR3 spans 14 residues. Written as DNA, the CDR3 is TGTGCCAGCAGTGAAACAGGGGTGGACTATGGCTACACCTTC. Its protein product is CASSETGVDYGYTF.

This chain joins TRBV5-4 and TRBJ1-5; 7 nucleotides match TRBD1. This CDR3 contains 16 residues. The J segment lost 6 bases and the V segment lost 1 base, leaving 10 bases of the junction unmatched. Germline CDR1 and CDR2: SGHNT and YYREEE (reference sequence). For the CDR3, the DNA is TGTGCCAGCAGCTTGTGGTCAGGGGGGAAGAGTCAGCCCCAGCATTTT. Translated, it gives CASSLWSGGKSQPQHF. The full variable domain, its missing parts supplied by reference TRBV5-4 and TRBJ1-5, is ETGVTQSPTHLIKTRGQQVTLRCSSQSGHNTVSWYQQALGQGPQFIFQYYREEENGRGNFPPRFSGLQFPNYSSELNVNALELDDSALYLCASSLWSGGKSQPQHFGDGTRLSIL.

V and J are TRBV7-8 and TRBJ2-1; the D gene is possibly TRBD1 (5 bases). Germline CDR1 is SGHVS and CDR2 is FQNEAQ. The V and J ends lost 1 base and 4 bases respectively, with 14 bases between them. CDR3 length equals 16 residues. CDR3 region: CASSLVFTGGYNEQFF. In DNA form, the CDR3 reads TGTGCCAGCAGCTTAGTATTTACAGGCGGATACAATGAGCAGTTCTTC.

A remark on this clone: Its ends do not fully match the called genes, so a read error is possible. The chain employs TRBV7-9 and TRBJ1-2; 7 bases fit TRBD1. CDR1 SEHNR and CDR2 FQNEAQ come from the germline V gene (reference sequence). The CDR3 loop spans 15 amino acids. This CDR3 reads CASSLAARGSNGYTF. CDR3 in DNA: TGTGCCAGCAGCTTAGCCGCCAGGGGGTCGAATGGTTACACCTTC.

The V gene is TRBV7-3, the J gene TRBJ2-7; TRBD2 aligns across 9 bases. This CDR3 contains 16 residues. Germline lookup yields CDR1 SGHTA and CDR2 FQGTGA. V lost 5 bases to trimming and J lost 4 bases; unmatched junction nucleotides: 12. The CDR3 loop reads CASSPRGSGRNYEQYF. CDR3 sequence (DNA): TGTGCCAGCAGCCCCCGGGGTAGCGGGAGAAATTACGAGCAGTACTTC.

The V and J genes are TRBV30 and TRBJ1-2; D is uncertain. Germline V gene data show CDR1 as GTSNPN and CDR2 as SVGIG (reference sequence). V lost 2 bases to trimming and J lost 8 bases, with 9 bases between them. This CDR3 comprises 11 residues. Written as DNA, the CDR3 is TGTGCCTGGAGTTGGAGTATCGGCTACACCTTC. Its translation: CAWSWSIGYTF.

The genes are TRBV6-1 and TRBJ1-2; D unresolved. Germline V gene data show CDR1 as MNHNS and CDR2 as SASEGT. V lost 4 bases, J lost 4 bases, and 19 bases lay in between. The CDR3 length is 16 residues. The CDR3 sequence: CASSGFGDREGYGYTF. For the CDR3, the DNA is TGTGCCAGCAGTGGTTTTGGAGACCGGGAAGGCTATGGCTACACCTTC.

This chain uses TRBV24-1 with TRBJ2-5; 8 nucleotides line up with TRBD1. V shed 1 base, J shed 5 bases, and the junction held 11 bases outside the gene matches. Germline loops: CDR1 KGHDR, CDR2 SFDVKD. This CDR3 contains 17 residues. This CDR3 reads CATSDFSYRGSRETQYF. Written as DNA, the CDR3 is TGTGCCACCAGTGATTTTAGCTACAGGGGGTCTCGGGAGACCCAGTACTTC.

The chain recombines TRBV24-1 with TRBJ1-1; tentatively, D is TRBD1 (6 bases). The CDR3 sequence is 18 residues long. Trimming stripped 3 bases from V and 3 bases from J, with 22 bases between. Per germline, CDR1 KGHDR and CDR2 SFDVKD. The CDR3, as DNA: TGTGCCACCAGTGATGATTCCAAAAGGGGGTACGCGGACACTGAAGCTTTCTTT. Translated: CATSDDSKRGYADTEAFF.

The chain joins TRBV18 to TRBJ2-5, with D possibly being TRBD1 (7 bases). The V gene's germline CDR1 is KGHSH and CDR2 LQKENI. The CDR3 contains 13 residues. Deletions cut 6 bases from V and 5 bases from J, with 13 bases between. CDR3 DNA sequence: TGTGCCAGCTCCCAGGGGGAGGTGGAGACCCAGTACTTC. Translating gives CASSQGEVETQYF.

This sequence joins TRBV5-4 and TRBJ1-2; D gene ambiguous. Germline-derived CDR1 and CDR2 are SGHNT and YYREEE (reference sequence). The CDR3 has 13 amino acids. Trimming took 0 bases from V and 7 from J, leaving 10 bases between them. CDR3 residues: CASSLGVTSGYTF. CDR3 coding DNA: TGTGCCAGCAGCTTGGGGGTGACAAGTGGCTACACCTTC. Full variable domain (remainder filled in from reference TRBV5-4 and TRBJ1-2): ETGVTQSPTHLIKTRGQQVTLRCSSQSGHNTVSWYQQALGQGPQFIFQYYREEENGRGNFPPRFSGLQFPNYSSELNVNALELDDSALYLCASSLGVTSGYTFGSGTRLTVV.